The clone carrying this T cell receptor beta chain was seen a handful of times. Germline CDR1 SGHRS, CDR2 YFSETQ. CDR3 length: 12 residues. V lost 4 bases to trimming and J lost 4 bases; unmatched junction nucleotides: 2. MiXCR was run by TCRdb on the 5' RACE reads, yielding one entry per CDR3 protein. The table lists 35,000 to 50,000 distinct CDR3 sequences, about 32% of them singletons. The clonotype originates from a female donor with breast cancer. The chain links TRBV5-1 to TRBJ2-7, with 7 positions matching TRBD1. The specimen was tumor-infiltrating memory CD4+ T cells sorted from the breast tumor. Regarding subset: memory CD4+ T cells, CD4+CD45RO+CD25-. This CDR3 is CASSGGQYEQYF. The CDR3 bases are TGCGCCAGCAGCGGGGGACAGTACGAGCAGTACTTC.